This is a list of T cell receptor beta chains from one sample in a study of identical twins. TCRdb independently ran MiXCR on the 5' RACE reads; one entry per CDR3 protein. The data hold fewer than 800,000 distinct CDR3 sequences, with less than 9% observed a single time. These data were likewise used in another study, on yellow fever vaccine responses in identical twins.

Material: PBMCs. These receptors all stem from a woman younger than 30 in good health. The CDR3 runs from the conserved cysteine through the conserved F or W. A D gene is named only where the DNA matches it firmly. Part of the rows lack a size; the others show once, few, many or a class for expanded clones.

j_call clone_size d_call v_call cdr3_nt cdr3_aa
TRBJ2-5 NA TRBD1 TRBV24-1 TGTGCCACCGGGAGGACAGGGGACAACCAAGAGACCCAGTACTTC CATGRTGDNQETQYF
TRBJ2-7 NA NA TRBV2 TGTGCCACTCAGACAGTCTCCTACGAGCAGTACTTC CATQTVSYEQYF
TRBJ2-5 many NA TRBV20-1 TGCAGTGCTAGAGTGGCAGAGACCCAGTACTTC CSARVAETQYF
TRBJ2-6 NA NA TRBV5-1 TGCGCCAGCAGCTTGGTAGTCGCTGGGGCCAACGTCCTGACTTTC CASSLVVAGANVLTF
TRBJ1-2 few NA TRBV7-2 TGTGCCAGCAGCTTAGGAGGAACAGGGAGGATTCAGGATGGCTACACCTTC CASSLGGTGRIQDGYTF
TRBJ2-7 many TRBD2 TRBV28 TGTGCCAGCAGTTCAAACGGACTAGCGGCTTACGAGCAGTACTTC CASSSNGLAAYEQYF
TRBJ1-1 many TRBD1 TRBV2 TGTGCCAGCAGTGACCCAGGGGGCCGGGCTGAAGCTTTCTTT CASSDPGGRAEAFF
TRBJ2-7 few TRBD2 TRBV7-9 TGTGCCAGCAGCTTAGGGGCGGGAGTTGAAGAGCAGTACTTC CASSLGAGVEEQYF
TRBJ2-7 many NA TRBV12-3/TRBV12-4 TGTGCCAGCAGTTCCCAGGATCTAAATTCGATCGAGCAGTACTTC CASSSQDLNSIEQYF
TRBJ1-1 few NA TRBV5-1 TGCGCCAGCAGCTTGGCCAGAGGGGACACTGAAGCTTTCTTT CASSLARGDTEAFF
TRBJ2-7 NA NA TRBV6-1 TGTGCCAGGGACCCCGTCGAGTTTGGGCGGGCGAGAGACTACGAGCAGTACTTC CARDPVEFGRARDYEQYF
TRBJ2-1 few TRBD2 TRBV7-2 TGTGCCAGCAGCTCAGTCCGGACTAGCGGGGCCAATGAGCAGTTCTTC CASSSVRTSGANEQFF
TRBJ2-3 NA NA TRBV12-3/TRBV12-4 TGTGCCAGCAGTTCCTGGGGCGGGAGCACAGATACGCAGTATTTT CASSSWGGSTDTQYF
TRBJ2-3 many TRBD1 TRBV27 TGTGCCAGCAGTTTGCGCGACAGGGGGACAGATACGCAGTATTTT CASSLRDRGTDTQYF
TRBJ2-1 few TRBD2 TRBV28 TGTGCCACCGGGAGGCCCATCGGGGAGCAGTTCTTC CATGRPIGEQFF
TRBJ2-2 NA NA TRBV6-5 TGTGCCAGCAGTTATGAACGAAACACCGGGGAGCTGTTTTTT CASSYERNTGELFF
TRBJ1-4 many NA TRBV5-5 TGTGCCAGCAGTCACCACAGGGATTCGCAGGAAAAACTGTTTTTT CASSHHRDSQEKLFF
TRBJ2-4 few TRBD1 TRBV3-1 TGTGCCAGCAGTGGACAGGGCTCGAAAAACATTCAGTACTTC CASSGQGSKNIQYF
TRBJ2-7 few TRBD1 TRBV27 TGTGCCAGCAGTTTATTTTACCTGGCGGGGACAGGGGGGAGCTCCTACGAGCAGTACTTC CASSLFYLAGTGGSSYEQYF
TRBJ1-2 NA NA TRBV12-3/TRBV12-4 TGTGCCAGCAGCCTCCGGGACAACTATGGCTACACCTTC CASSLRDNYGYTF
TRBJ2-1 NA TRBD2 TRBV24-1 TGTGCCACCAGTGCGACAGGGACTAGCGTTCGGGACAATGAGCAGTTCTTC CATSATGTSVRDNEQFF
TRBJ2-6 NA NA TRBV20-1 TGCAGTGCTAGAGGCCTACCGGGACACTCTGGGGCCAACGTCCTGACTTTC CSARGLPGHSGANVLTF
TRBJ2-1 NA TRBD2 TRBV3-1 TGTGCCAGCAGCCAAGATCCGGCTAGCGGGGCGCTGAGCTCCTACAATGAGCAGTTCTTC CASSQDPASGALSSYNEQFF
TRBJ2-1 many TRBD2 TRBV10-2 TGCGCCAGCACCCTGACTAGCGCCTACAATGAGCAGTTCTTC CASTLTSAYNEQFF
TRBJ2-1 NA TRBD1 TRBV27 TGTGCCAGCAGTTTGGAGTGGGGGTACAGGGGGTCTTACAATGAGCAGTTCTTC CASSLEWGYRGSYNEQFF
TRBJ2-1 few NA TRBV20-1 TGCAGTGCTACCAGGGCCGGATCCTACAATGAGCAGTTCTTC CSATRAGSYNEQFF
TRBJ2-1 NA NA TRBV27 TGTGCCAGCAGTCCAACGGGCCCTCCAGCCTACAATGAGCAGTTCTTC CASSPTGPPAYNEQFF
TRBJ2-2 many NA TRBV5-1 TGCGCCAGCAGCTTGGAGCTCGGCGGGGAGCTGTTTTTT CASSLELGGELFF
TRBJ1-2 many TRBD1 TRBV7-8 TGTGCCAGCAGCTTGGGACAGGTCTGGGAGCTAAACTATGGCTACACCTTC CASSLGQVWELNYGYTF
TRBJ2-2 few NA TRBV10-3 TGTGCCACGTCCGGGACACACGACACCGGGGAGCTGTTTTTT CATSGTHDTGELFF
TRBJ2-5 few NA TRBV7-2 TGTGCCAGCAGCGGTAGGGTAACCCAGCGATCAGAGACCCAGTACTTC CASSGRVTQRSETQYF
TRBJ2-1 NA NA TRBV5-6 TGTGCCAGCAAGCGACTGGGGTTCAATGAGCAGTTCTTC CASKRLGFNEQFF
TRBJ1-2 NA NA TRBV12-3/TRBV12-4 TGTGCCAGCAGTTTAGGACTTCAGGGCCTTAATGGCTACACCTTC CASSLGLQGLNGYTF
TRBJ2-2 few NA TRBV29-1 TGCAGCGTTGAAGTTTGGCGGAAACCTCAGGCCGGGGAGCTGTTTTTT CSVEVWRKPQAGELFF
TRBJ1-5 many NA TRBV6-1 TGTGCCAGCAGTGCTGGACAGAACAATCAGCCCCAGCATTTT CASSAGQNNQPQHF
TRBJ1-1 few NA TRBV5-1 TGCGCCAGCAGCTTATTCTCAGGGAGCGCTGAAGCTTTCTTT CASSLFSGSAEAFF
TRBJ2-5 few NA TRBV5-1 TGCGCCAGCAGGACGGCCGATGGGGAGACCCAGTACTTC CASRTADGETQYF
TRBJ1-2 many NA TRBV7-2 TGTGCCAGCAGCTTAACCCCCAACGTCACTCCCTACACCTTC CASSLTPNVTPYTF
TRBJ1-3 NA NA TRBV12-3/TRBV12-4 TGTGCCAGCAGTTTTTCCGACTCTGGAAACACCATATATTTT CASSFSDSGNTIYF
TRBJ1-1 many NA TRBV12-3/TRBV12-4 TGTGCCAGCAGTTGGGCGGGCAGGACTATGAACACTGAAGCTTTCTTT CASSWAGRTMNTEAFF
TRBJ2-4 NA TRBD2 TRBV5-1 TGCGCCCAGGGCGGGAGGAAACTAGCCAAAAACATTCAGTACTTC CAQGGRKLAKNIQYF
TRBJ1-5 NA TRBD1 TRBV12-3/TRBV12-4 TGTGCCAGCGCGGGACAGACCCAGAGAAGGAATCAGCCCCAGCATTTT CASAGQTQRRNQPQHF
TRBJ2-7 NA NA TRBV20-1 TGCAGTGCTAGAGAACCGGGAGCCGGCGAGCAGTACTTC CSAREPGAGEQYF
TRBJ2-4 NA NA TRBV12-3/TRBV12-4 TGTGCCAGCAGTTTAGATGGGCAGGGTGGGGAGTACTTC CASSLDGQGGEYF
TRBJ1-1 NA NA TRBV10-3 TGTGCCATCAGCCAGGACAGTGAAGCTTTCTTT CAISQDSEAFF
TRBJ2-3 few TRBD1 TRBV12-5 TGTGCTAGTGGTTTGATCCGGGACAGGGGTTTAGGTACGCAGTATTTT CASGLIRDRGLGTQYF
TRBJ2-1 NA NA TRBV29-1 TGCAGCGTGCCCACTGCGACCCCTTACAATGAGCAGTTCTTC CSVPTATPYNEQFF
TRBJ2-5 few NA TRBV14 TGTGCCAGCAGCCAAGGGACGGAGACCCAGTACTTC CASSQGTETQYF
TRBJ1-2 few TRBD1 TRBV27 TGTGCCAGCCGTCCCGGGACAGGGGTTGGCTACACCTTC CASRPGTGVGYTF
TRBJ2-1 many NA TRBV7-9 TGTGCCAGCAGCGATCAGGGCTATGAGCAGTTCTTC CASSDQGYEQFF
TRBJ2-7 many NA TRBV27 TGTGCCAGCAGTTTATTGGGCGGGTCCGATGAGCAGTACTTC CASSLLGGSDEQYF
TRBJ2-1 NA TRBD2 TRBV2 TGTGCCAGTTTACTAGCGGGAGTCTCTGGTGAGCAGTTCTTC CASLLAGVSGEQFF
TRBJ2-7 NA NA TRBV21-1 TGTGCCAGCAGCAGAAGGGAAGTTTTAGGGACTAGCGGTTTATACGAGCAGTACTTC CASSRREVLGTSGLYEQYF